Shown below are 31 T cell receptor beta chains from a single sample sequenced in a study of T cell repertoires in cytomegalovirus infection. TCRdb reprocessed the reads with MiXCR, giving one entry per CDR3 protein. The sample consists of about 240,000 distinct CDR3 sequences, around 6.6% of them appearing once. Sequencing was performed on PBMCs. The receptors were sampled from a human donor in good health (CMV status not recorded). Some clones in this sample may be carry-over from other donors' samples.

V and J are TRBV10-3 and TRBJ2-5; 9 nucleotides line up with TRBD2. V shed 0 bases and J 5 bases; nucleotides not matched to a gene: 7. From germline, CDR1 is ENHRY and CDR2 SYGVKD. The CDR3 contains 16 residues. The CDR3 coding sequence is TGTGCCATCAGTGAGTCGAGGACTAGCGTGGCCGAGACCCAGTACTTC. This codes for CAISESRTSVAETQYF.

This clonotype came up many times. The chain links TRBV7-9 to TRBJ1-1; 7 bases map to TRBD1. Germline V gene lookup returns CDR1 SEHNR and CDR2 FQNEAQ (reference sequence). The CDR3 spans 16 residues. The junction had 10 bases not matched to a gene; V was cut back by 6 bases and J by 0 bases. The chain's CDR3 is CASSPEGAALNTEAFF. Written as DNA, the CDR3 is TGTGCCAGCAGTCCCGAGGGGGCGGCGTTGAACACTGAAGCTTTCTTT.

This clonotype was detected ten times or more. The chain links TRBV12-3 or TRBV12-4 to TRBJ2-7, with D perhaps TRBD1 (6 bases). The length of the CDR3 is 12 residues. Trimming pared 5 bases from V and 5 bases from J, leaving 10 bases between. This CDR3 is CASSHRENEQYF. The CDR3 nucleotides read TGTGCCAGCAGTCACAGGGAGAACGAGCAGTACTTC.

In its sample, this clonotype was seen many times. DNA for the CDR3: TGTGCCAGCAGCTTAGCCTCTTCCCAGGGGGACAAGCAGTACTTC. It codes for CASSLASSQGDKQYF. The chain has TRBV7-8 and TRBJ2-7, with 7 nucleotides matching TRBD1. Trimming removed 0 bases from V and 8 bases from J; junction bases left unmatched: 10. The CDR3 loop spans 15 amino acids. From germline, CDR1 is SGHVS and CDR2 FQNEAQ.

The sample holds many counts of this clonotype. V usage is TRBV6-2 or TRBV6-3 and J usage is TRBJ2-7; no definite D call. The CDR3 runs 12 residues. The germline V and J ends were trimmed by 0 bases and 3 bases, with 3 bases remaining between them. From germline, CDR1 is MNHEY and CDR2 SVGEGT. The CDR3 sequence is CASSYSVYEQYF. In nucleotides, the CDR3 is TGTGCCAGCAGTTACTCGGTCTACGAGCAGTACTTC.

This clonotype has at least ten counts. The chain carries TRBV9 and TRBJ1-1; D uncertain. CDR3 length equals 13 residues. Trimming removed 0 bases at V and 5 bases at J, with 8 bases between. Germline CDR1 is SGDLS and CDR2 is YYNGEE. CDR3: CASSVGTDTEAFF. The CDR3 DNA follows: TGTGCCAGCAGCGTAGGGACGGATACTGAAGCTTTCTTT.

V is TRBV5-5 and J is TRBJ2-2, with D hard to call. The length of the CDR3 is 15 residues. Per germline, CDR1 SGHKS and CDR2 YYEKEE (reference sequence). The V and J ends lost 7 bases and 4 bases respectively, with 17 bases between them. The CDR3 spells CASEQLLGFTGELFF. The CDR3 DNA reads as TGTGCCAGCGAGCAACTCTTGGGGTTCACCGGGGAGCTGTTTTTT.

This clonotype was seen more than once but under ten times. The chain couples TRBV27 to TRBJ1-2; D gene uncertain. Germline-derived CDR1 and CDR2 are MNHEY and SMNVEV (reference sequence). The CDR3 spans 13 residues. Between the trimmed V and J ends, which lost 5 bases and 6 bases, there was a span of 13 bases. This CDR3 is CASSRHGSNGYTF. In DNA, the CDR3 is TGTGCCAGCAGTCGCCACGGCTCGAATGGCTACACCTTC.

The sample holds many counts of this clonotype. This sequence joins TRBV2 and TRBJ1-2, with TRBD1 as a possible D gene (6 bases). The CDR3 is 14 amino acids. Germline values: CDR1 SNHLY, CDR2 FYNNEI. V was pared by 7 bases and J by 8 bases, with 20 bases between. In DNA, the CDR3 is TGTGCCAGCACCCTCGACAGGAATAGAGGAGGCTACACCTTC. The encoded protein is CASTLDRNRGGYTF.

This clonotype has ten or more counts. The J gene is TRBJ1-2, the V gene TRBV25-1; D unclear. Germline loops: CDR1 MGHDK, CDR2 SYGVNS. The CDR3 is made up of 12 amino acids. Trimming took 1 base from V and 6 from J, leaving 6 bases between them. In DNA, the CDR3 is TGTGCCAGCAGTGAATCTCGGAATGGCTACACCTTC. Amino acid sequence: CASSESRNGYTF.

Many counts were recorded for this clonotype. V and J are TRBV7-9 and TRBJ2-5; 11 bases are shared with TRBD1. This CDR3 comprises 16 residues. CDR1 is SEHNR, CDR2 FQNEAQ, per germline (reference sequence). The V and J ends lost 5 bases and 5 bases, in that order; junction bases with no gene match: 10. CDR3 DNA: TGTGCCAGCAGCCCCCGGACAGGGGGCGTGCGGGAGACCCAGTACTTC. Residues: CASSPRTGGVRETQYF.

In its sample, this clonotype was seen many times. The chain has TRBV28 and TRBJ1-5; perhaps TRBD1 as D (6 bases). V lost 3 bases and J 2 bases, leaving 11 bases between the germline ends. CDR1 and CDR2 (germline): MDHEN, SYDVKM. The CDR3 is made up of 15 amino acids. The CDR3 DNA is TGTGCCAGCAGTTTTTTGGGGGCAGGCAATCAGCCCCAGCATTTT. Amino acid sequence: CASSFLGAGNQPQHF. The variable domain in full, with the rest retrieved from reference TRBV28 and TRBJ1-5, is DVKVTQSSRYLVKRTGEKVFLECVQDMDHENMFWYRQDPGLGLRLIYFSYDVKMKEKGDIPEGYSVSREKKERFSLILESASTNQTSMYLCASSFLGAGNQPQHFGDGTRLSIL.

The sample holds many counts of this clonotype. The chain joins TRBV18 to TRBJ2-3, with D unclear. Germline V gives CDR1 KGHSH, CDR2 LQKENI. Trimming took off 0 bases at V and 0 bases at J, with 1 base between the two ends. CDR3 length: 13 amino acids. CDR3 loop: CASSPPSTDTQYF. The CDR3 DNA reads TGTGCCAGCTCACCACCTAGCACAGATACGCAGTATTTT.

This clonotype was counted ten times or more. V usage is TRBV7-2 and J usage is TRBJ1-5; 11 bases are shared with TRBD1. Trimming took 3 bases from V and 8 from J; bases not matched to a gene: 9. This CDR3 is built from 16 residues. Germline values: CDR1 SGHTA, CDR2 FQGNSA. The CDR3 DNA is TGTGCCAGCAGCTTGGGGACAGGGGGAACTTTGAAGCCCCAGCATTTT. It is translated as CASSLGTGGTLKPQHF.

This clonotype was seen at least ten times. This chain joins TRBV30 and TRBJ1-2, with no clear D. Trimming took 3 bases from V and 4 from J, leaving 9 bases between them. CDR1 GTSNPN and CDR2 SVGIG come from the germline V gene (reference sequence). The CDR3 length is 12 residues. The CDR3 spells CAWRLGSYGYTF. CDR3 coding DNA: TGTGCCTGGAGATTGGGATCCTATGGCTACACCTTC.

In its sample, this clonotype was seen many times. The chain carries TRBV20-1 and TRBJ1-2; D call uncertain. With 3 bases removed from V and 6 bases from J, the gap between germline ends came to 11 bases. CDR3 length: 12 residues. Germline CDR1 DFQATT, CDR2 SNEGSKA (reference sequence). The CDR3 protein is CSARSVTHGYTF. The CDR3 DNA reads as TGCAGTGCTAGGTCGGTAACCCATGGCTACACCTTC.

This clonotype was seen at least ten times. V gene TRBV18 combines with J gene TRBJ1-1; D is uncertain. V was trimmed by 2 bases and J by 3 bases, leaving 7 bases between them. This CDR3 has 13 residues. The germline V gene has CDR1 KGHSH and CDR2 LQKENI. CDR3 in DNA: TGTGCCAGCTCACCATCTAGGGACACTGAAGCTTTCTTT. It translates to CASSPSRDTEAFF.

This clonotype was seen ten or more times. V usage is TRBV7-8 and J usage is TRBJ1-2; weak D call: TRBD1 (5 bases). Germline CDR1 reads SGHVS; CDR2 reads FQNEAQ. The ends were cut back, 1 base at V and 5 bases at J, with 20 bases in the middle. The CDR3 contains 17 residues. In DNA form, the CDR3 reads TGTGCCAGCAGCTTAGATTTTGGGGGACCGAATCCATATGGCTACACCTTC. Protein: CASSLDFGGPNPYGYTF.

This clonotype appeared a few times. The rearrangement joins TRBV4-1 to TRBJ1-2; tentatively, D is TRBD1 (5 bases). CDR1 MGHRA and CDR2 YSYEKL come from the germline V gene. Trimming took off 2 bases at V and 4 bases at J, with 14 bases between the two ends. The CDR3 has 15 amino acids. The CDR3 is CASSQTAGTPYGYTF. In nucleotides, the CDR3 is TGCGCCAGCAGCCAAACCGCCGGGACGCCCTATGGCTACACCTTC.

This clonotype was counted at least ten times. CDR3: CSAPARAQHTQYF. The CDR3 DNA reads TGCAGTGCCCCTGCTAGGGCCCAACATACGCAGTATTTT. The V gene is TRBV20-1, the J gene TRBJ2-3; D is uncertain. Germline V lookup: CDR1 DFQATT, CDR2 SNEGSKA (reference sequence). CDR3 length: 13 residues. Trimming removed 6 bases from V and 7 bases from J, with 17 bases in between.

This clonotype was detected many times. The chain uses TRBV7-9 and TRBJ2-3; 11 nucleotides align to TRBD1. CDR3 size: 15 residues. Germline CDR1 is SEHNR and CDR2 is FQNEAQ (reference sequence). V was clipped by 3 bases and J by 4 bases; unmatched bases: 3. The CDR3 DNA follows: TGTGCCAGCAGCTTTCCGGGACAGGGGGCAGATACGCAGTATTTT. Its protein product is CASSFPGQGADTQYF.

This clonotype was seen ten or more times. The rearrangement joins TRBV5-1 to TRBJ2-6; unclear D gene. V was trimmed by 4 bases and J by 0 bases, leaving 14 bases between them. CDR3 length equals 17 residues. Germline CDR1 reads SGHRS; CDR2 reads YFSETQ. This CDR3 reads CASSQTPGDSGANVLTF. The CDR3 bases are TGCGCCAGCAGCCAAACACCAGGAGACTCTGGGGCCAACGTCCTGACTTTC.

This clonotype has ten or more counts. The J gene is TRBJ1-2, the V gene TRBV7-2; the D is unclear. Germline-derived CDR1 and CDR2 are SGHTA and FQGNSA. Trimming shortened V by 3 bases and J by 8 bases, and 16 bases separated the two germline ends. The CDR3 runs to 14 residues. The CDR3 reads CASSFSPFMGGYTF. CDR3 nucleotide sequence: TGTGCCAGCAGCTTCTCGCCCTTTATGGGCGGCTACACCTTC.

This clonotype occurred many times. The chain uses TRBV5-1 and TRBJ2-5; no definite D call. The CDR3 runs to 14 residues. CDR1 SGHRS and CDR2 YFSETQ come from the germline V gene. Trimming took 0 bases from V and 0 from J, leaving 6 bases between them. CDR3 protein: CASSLEANQETQYF. As DNA, the CDR3 is TGCGCCAGCAGCTTGGAGGCGAACCAAGAGACCCAGTACTTC.

This clonotype was counted ten times or more. This CDR3 is CASRSPGQDFYGYTF. CDR3 sequence (DNA): TGTGCCAGCAGATCACCGGGACAGGATTTTTATGGCTACACCTTC. This sequence joins TRBV7-2 and TRBJ1-2, with 8 bases lining up with TRBD1. The V gene end was trimmed by 6 bases and the J gene end by 5 bases; junction bases not matched to a gene: 11. CDR3 length equals 15 residues. Germline values: CDR1 SGHTA, CDR2 FQGNSA.

This clonotype showed up many times. The V and J genes are TRBV6-2 or TRBV6-3 and TRBJ1-1; D perhaps matches TRBD1 (5 bases). The germline gives CDR1 MNHEY, CDR2 SVGEGT. The ends were cut back, 5 bases at V and 5 bases at J, with 15 bases in the middle. The CDR3 extends over 14 amino acids. CDR3 DNA sequence: TGTGCCAGCAGTCAGACAGCGGGACGGACTGAAGCTTTCTTT. Translating it yields CASSQTAGRTEAFF.

A note on this clonotype: A read error may be the cause here, since a much bigger clone is one base away. The CDR3 does not close with the conserved phenylalanine or tryptophan, likely indicating a read error. The chain is built from TRBV15 and TRBJ1-4; perhaps TRBD1 as D (5 bases). The germline V gene encodes CDR1 LNHNV and CDR2 YYDKDF (reference sequence). V lost 4 bases and J lost 0, with 18 bases in between. The CDR3 runs 18 residues. CDR3 region: CATSKKSGTAATNEKLFL. CDR3 DNA sequence: TGTGCCACCAGCAAGAAGTCCGGGACGGCAGCAACTAATGAAAAACTGTTTCTT.

This clonotype has just a few counts. This chain uses TRBV9 with TRBJ2-1; possibly TRBD2 for D (5 bases). Germline CDR1 SGDLS, CDR2 YYNGEE. The CDR3 is 14 amino acids. Trimming removed 4 bases from V and 4 bases from J, with 12 bases in between. As DNA, the CDR3 is TGTGCCAGCAGCCGTCGGGGTACTTACAATGAGCAGTTCTTC. Translating it yields CASSRRGTYNEQFF. The full variable domain, completed using reference TRBV9 and TRBJ2-1, is DSGVTQTPKHLITATGQRVTLRCSPRSGDLSVYWYQQSLDQGLQFLIQYYNGEERAKGNILERFSAQQFPDLHSELNLSSLELGDSALYFCASSRRGTYNEQFFGPGTRLTVL.

V and J are TRBV7-2 and TRBJ1-1; tentative D call: TRBD1 (6 bases). Trimming stripped 5 bases from V and 10 bases from J, with 14 bases between. The germline V gene has CDR1 SGHTA and CDR2 FQGNSA. CDR3 length: 12 residues. DNA for the CDR3: TGTGCCAGCAGCATTAACAGGGAACCAGCTTTCTTT. It specifies CASSINREPAFF.

This clonotype was counted a few times. The rearrangement joins TRBV19 to TRBJ1-5; the D is unclear. CDR3 length: 16 amino acids. Germline CDR1 is LNHDA and CDR2 is SQIVND (reference sequence). V was shortened by 2 bases and J by 7 bases, with 18 bases between the two germline ends. The CDR3 protein is CASSISTTGRGQPQHF. The CDR3 DNA reads TGTGCCAGTAGTATAAGCACAACGGGCCGTGGACAGCCCCAGCATTTT.

V gene TRBV7-9 combines with J gene TRBJ2-5, with 9 bases aligning to TRBD1. The germline CDR1 and CDR2 sequences are SEHNR and FQNEAQ (reference sequence). CDR3 size: 13 residues. V was clipped by 6 bases and J by 5 bases; unmatched bases: 4. The CDR3 sequence is CASRGTGMETQYF. The CDR3 nucleotides are TGTGCCAGCAGAGGGACAGGGATGGAGACCCAGTACTTC.